This TCR beta chain emerged from a study of cytomegalovirus exposure and HLA in healthy donors. Both 60 Vbeta primers and 13 Jbeta primers went into the PCR. Assay used: immunoSEQ multiplex PCR; TCRdb lists only in-frame clones, some missing. Of 90,000 to 130,000 clones listed, more than 75% are singletons. CDR1 and CDR2 from the germline V gene are MNHEY and SVGAGI. The CDR3 consists of 14 residues. V shed 2 bases and J 5 bases; nucleotides not matched to a gene: 4. The chain has TRBV6-5 and TRBJ2-5; 8 positions match TRBD1. This sequence originates from a man aged 40-49 years in good health and CMV-seronegative. Sequenced input: PBMCs. The CDR3 nucleotides read TGTGCCAGCAGTTACGGGAGACAGGGGGAGACCCAGTACTTC. Translated, it gives CASSYGRQGETQYF.